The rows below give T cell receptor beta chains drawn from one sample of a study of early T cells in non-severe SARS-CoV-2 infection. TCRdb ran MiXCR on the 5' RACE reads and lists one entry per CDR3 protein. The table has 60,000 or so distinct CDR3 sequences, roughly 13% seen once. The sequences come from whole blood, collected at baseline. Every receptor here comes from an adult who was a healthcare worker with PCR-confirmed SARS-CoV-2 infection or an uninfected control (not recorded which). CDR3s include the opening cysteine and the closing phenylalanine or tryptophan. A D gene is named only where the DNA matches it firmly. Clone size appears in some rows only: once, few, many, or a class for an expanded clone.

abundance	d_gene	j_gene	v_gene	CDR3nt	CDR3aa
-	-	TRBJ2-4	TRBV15	TGTGCCACCAGCAGAGATCGGCACAGGGAAAACATTCAGTACTTC	CATSRDRHRENIQYF
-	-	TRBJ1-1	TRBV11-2	TGTGCCAGCAGCCCCTTTGGGAACACTGAAGCTTTCTTT	CASSPFGNTEAFF
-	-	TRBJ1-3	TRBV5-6	TGTGCCAGCAGCTTTGCGGGAAACACCATATATTTT	CASSFAGNTIYF
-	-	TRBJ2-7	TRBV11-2	TGTGCCAGCAGCCCAGGGACAGCTTGGGACTTGAGGTCTGAATCCGACGAGCAGTACTTC	CASSPGTAWDLRSESDEQYF
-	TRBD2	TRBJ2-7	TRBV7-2	TGTGCCAGCAGGGTGAGGGACTATCCCCCCTACGAGCAGTACTTC	CASRVRDYPPYEQYF
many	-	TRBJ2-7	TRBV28	TGTGCCAGCAGTTTCTGGCCCCGCGGGTCGTTACCCTACGAGCAGTACTTC	CASSFWPRGSLPYEQYF
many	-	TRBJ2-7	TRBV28	TGTGCCAGCAGTTTCTCTTTCGTTTTGTCGGGGCGTGAGCAGTACTTC	CASSFSFVLSGREQYF
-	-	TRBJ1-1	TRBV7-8	TGTGCCAGCAGCTTGAACAGGGCGGCAGCTTTCTTT	CASSLNRAAAFF
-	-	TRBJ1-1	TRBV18	TGTGCCAGCTCACCTGGGCCGGTTGGCAACACTGAAGCTTTCTTT	CASSPGPVGNTEAFF
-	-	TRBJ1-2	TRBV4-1	TGCGCCAGCAGCCAAATTTGGACGGATGACTATGGCTACACCTTC	CASSQIWTDDYGYTF
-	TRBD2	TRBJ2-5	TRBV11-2	TGTGCCAGCAGCTCTCAATTTCGACTAGCGGGAGGGCCCTCCGTGGAGACCCAGTACTTC	CASSSQFRLAGGPSVETQYF
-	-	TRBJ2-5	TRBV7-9	TGTGCCAGCAGCGAAACGTCTGTCGAGACCCAGTACTTC	CASSETSVETQYF
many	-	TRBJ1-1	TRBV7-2	TGTGCCAGCAGCCTGCATCCTTTGGCGGGGGCGAACACTGAAGCTTTCTTT	CASSLHPLAGANTEAFF
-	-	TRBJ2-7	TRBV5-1	TGCGCCAGCAGCGCTTACGGACAGACCTACGAGCAGTACTTC	CASSAYGQTYEQYF
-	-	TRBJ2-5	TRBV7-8	TGTGCCAGCAGCTTAGATACAGTCAAAGGGACCCAGTACTTC	CASSLDTVKGTQYF
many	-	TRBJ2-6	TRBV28	TGTGCCAGCAGTCCAGAGGGGATCTCTGGGGCCAACGTCCTGACTTTC	CASSPEGISGANVLTF
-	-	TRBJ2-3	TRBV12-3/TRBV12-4	TGTGCCAGCAGTCCGCGGCCCAAAGAGGCGCAGTATTTT	CASSPRPKEAQYF
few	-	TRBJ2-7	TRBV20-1	TGCAGTGCTAGCCCAGGACAGAACTACGAGCAGTACTTC	CSASPGQNYEQYF
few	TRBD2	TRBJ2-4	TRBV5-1	TGCGCCAGCAGCTTTCCCGGGGAGGGCATTCAGTACTTC	CASSFPGEGIQYF
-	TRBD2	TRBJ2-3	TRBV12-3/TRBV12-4	TGTGCCAGCAGTTTAGTAGCGGGGGGGCACGATACGCAGTATTTT	CASSLVAGGHDTQYF
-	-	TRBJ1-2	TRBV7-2	TGTGCCAGCAGTTCGACTATTATGGACTACACCTTC	CASSSTIMDYTF
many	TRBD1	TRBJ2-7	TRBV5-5	TGTGCCAGCAGCTCCAATCGACAGGGAACAAACTACGAGCAGTACTTC	CASSSNRQGTNYEQYF
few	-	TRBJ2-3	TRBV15	TGTGCCACCAGCAGAGTGGGGCGAGATACGCAGTATTTT	CATSRVGRDTQYF
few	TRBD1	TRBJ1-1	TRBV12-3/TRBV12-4	TGTGCCAGCAGGGCACGGACAGGGGTGGGCACTGAAGCTTTCTTT	CASRARTGVGTEAFF
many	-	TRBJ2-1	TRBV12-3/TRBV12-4	TGTGCCAGCAGCCGTACAAGTGACAATGAGCAGTTCTTC	CASSRTSDNEQFF
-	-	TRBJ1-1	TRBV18	TGTGCCAGCTCACCAACCCAGGGCTGGCAAAACACTGAAGCTTTCTTT	CASSPTQGWQNTEAFF
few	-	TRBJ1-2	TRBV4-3	TGCGCCAGCAGCCAAGATATTTGGGGGGCCACTAACTATGGCTACACCTTC	CASSQDIWGATNYGYTF
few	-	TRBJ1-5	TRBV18	TGTGCCAGCTCACCACGGGGAGATGGCAATCAGCCCCAGCATTTT	CASSPRGDGNQPQHF
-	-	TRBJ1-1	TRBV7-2	TGTGCCAGCAGCCCAGGCGGTTCTACCACTGAAGCTTTCTTT	CASSPGGSTTEAFF
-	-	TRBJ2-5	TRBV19	TGTGCCAGTAGTATCGGCAGCGGCCTCCAAGAGACCCAGTACTTC	CASSIGSGLQETQYF
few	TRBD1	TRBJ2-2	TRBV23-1	TGCGCCAGCAGTCTTAGGACAGGGGCCGGGGAGCTGTTTTTT	CASSLRTGAGELFF
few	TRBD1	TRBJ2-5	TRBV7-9	TGTGCCAGCAGCGATACAGGGGGCGAAGAGACCCAGTACTTC	CASSDTGGEETQYF
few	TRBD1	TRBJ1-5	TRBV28	TGTGCCAGCAGCACCGGGACAGGGGGCGTAAGGCCCCAGCATTTT	CASSTGTGGVRPQHF
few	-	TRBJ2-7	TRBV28	TGTGCCAGCAGTCCTTCTTCTCTAGCCGGCATCGAGCAGTACTTC	CASSPSSLAGIEQYF
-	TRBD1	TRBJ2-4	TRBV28	TGTGCCAGCAACGTACAGGGGGCCAAAAACATTCAGTACTTC	CASNVQGAKNIQYF
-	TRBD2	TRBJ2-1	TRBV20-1	TGCAGTGCTAGACGAAGGAGCGGGGGGGCCGGTGAGCAGTTCTTC	CSARRRSGGAGEQFF
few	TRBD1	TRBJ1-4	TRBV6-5	TGTGCCAGCAGTTGGACGGGACAGATTAATGAAAAACTGTTTTTT	CASSWTGQINEKLFF
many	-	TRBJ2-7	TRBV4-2	TGTGCCAGCAGCTTGTGGGGTTACGAGCAGTACTTC	CASSLWGYEQYF
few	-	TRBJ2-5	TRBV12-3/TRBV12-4	TGTGCCAGCAGCCTATGGAAGGAGACCCAGTACTTC	CASSLWKETQYF
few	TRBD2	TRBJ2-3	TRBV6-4	TGTGCCAGCAGTGAGCTAGCGGGAGGGGCAGATACGCAGTATTTT	CASSELAGGADTQYF
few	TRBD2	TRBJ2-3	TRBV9	TGTGCCAGCAGCGGGAATAGCGGGGGGGCGGATACGCAGTATTTT	CASSGNSGGADTQYF
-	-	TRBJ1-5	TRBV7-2	TGTGCCAGCAGCTCTGACAGGAATCAGCCCCAGCATTTT	CASSSDRNQPQHF
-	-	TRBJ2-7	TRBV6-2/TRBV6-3	TGTGCCAGCAGTTACGTGCAGCTCTACGAGCAGTACTTC	CASSYVQLYEQYF
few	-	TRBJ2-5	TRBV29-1	TGCACCGGACAGATGGATGAGACCCAGTACTTC	CTGQMDETQYF
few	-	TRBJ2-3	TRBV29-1	TGCAGCGTTGAATTTGGGACCACAGATACGCAGTATTTT	CSVEFGTTDTQYF